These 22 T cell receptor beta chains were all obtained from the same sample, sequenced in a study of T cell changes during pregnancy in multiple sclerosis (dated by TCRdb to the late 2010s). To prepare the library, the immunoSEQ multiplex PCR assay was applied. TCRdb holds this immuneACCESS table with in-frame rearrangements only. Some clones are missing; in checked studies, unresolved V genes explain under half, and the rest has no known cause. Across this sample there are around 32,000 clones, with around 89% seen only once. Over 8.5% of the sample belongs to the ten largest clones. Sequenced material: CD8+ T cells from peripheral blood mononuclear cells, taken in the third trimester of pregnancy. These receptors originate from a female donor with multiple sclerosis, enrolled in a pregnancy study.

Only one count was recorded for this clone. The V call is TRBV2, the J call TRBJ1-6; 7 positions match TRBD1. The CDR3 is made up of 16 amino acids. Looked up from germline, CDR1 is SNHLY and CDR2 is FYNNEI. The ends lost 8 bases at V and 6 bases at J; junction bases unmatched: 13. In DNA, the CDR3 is TGTGCCAGCCTACTGAGACCCGGGACAGCTAATTCACCCCTCCACTTT. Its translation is CASLLRPGTANSPLHF.

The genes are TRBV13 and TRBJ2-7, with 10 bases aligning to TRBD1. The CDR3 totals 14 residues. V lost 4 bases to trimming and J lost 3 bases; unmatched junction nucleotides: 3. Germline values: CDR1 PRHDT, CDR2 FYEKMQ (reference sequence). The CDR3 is CASSSDRGNYEQYF. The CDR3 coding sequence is TGTGCCAGCAGCTCGGACAGGGGGAACTACGAGCAGTACTTC.

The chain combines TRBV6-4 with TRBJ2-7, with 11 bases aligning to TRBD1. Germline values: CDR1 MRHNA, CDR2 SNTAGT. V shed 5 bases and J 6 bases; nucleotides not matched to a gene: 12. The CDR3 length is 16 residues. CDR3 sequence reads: CASSPSPGTGGGEQYF. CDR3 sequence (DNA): TGTGCCAGCAGTCCTTCACCCGGGACAGGGGGTGGCGAGCAGTACTTC.

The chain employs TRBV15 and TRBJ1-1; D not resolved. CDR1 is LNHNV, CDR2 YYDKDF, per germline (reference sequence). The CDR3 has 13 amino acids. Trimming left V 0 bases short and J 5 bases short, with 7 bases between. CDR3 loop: CATSRDRRTEAFF. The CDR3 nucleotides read TGTGCCACCAGCAGAGACCGGCGGACTGAAGCTTTCTTT.

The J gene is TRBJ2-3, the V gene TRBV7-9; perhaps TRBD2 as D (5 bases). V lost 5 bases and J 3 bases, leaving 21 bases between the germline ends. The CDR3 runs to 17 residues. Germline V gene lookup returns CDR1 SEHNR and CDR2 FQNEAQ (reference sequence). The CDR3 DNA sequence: TGTGCCAGCAGCGTGCCAAGCTCGGTGGGAGATACAGATACGCAGTATTTT. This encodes CASSVPSSVGDTDTQYF.

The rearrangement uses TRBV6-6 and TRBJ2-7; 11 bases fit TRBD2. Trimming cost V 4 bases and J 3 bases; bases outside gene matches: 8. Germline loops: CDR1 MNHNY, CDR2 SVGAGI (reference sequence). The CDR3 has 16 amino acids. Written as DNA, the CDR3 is TGTGCCAGCAGTTCCGAAGGGACTAGCGGACTCTACGAGCAGTACTTC. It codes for CASSSEGTSGLYEQYF.

The CDR3 region has the DNA TGTGCCAGCAGCGTAGGACATCGCTCCTACGAGCAGTACTTC. Protein product: CASSVGHRSYEQYF. The chain recombines TRBV9 with TRBJ2-7; no clear D gene. V lost 0 bases to trimming and J lost 0 bases, with 7 bases between them. The CDR3 consists of 14 residues. Germline CDR1 is SGDLS and CDR2 is YYNGEE.

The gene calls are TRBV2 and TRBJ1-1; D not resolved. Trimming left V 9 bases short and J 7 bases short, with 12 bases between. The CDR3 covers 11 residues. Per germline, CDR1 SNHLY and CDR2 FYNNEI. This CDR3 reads CASHPRGEAFF. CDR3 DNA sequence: TGTGCCAGTCACCCACGGGGTGAAGCTTTCTTT.

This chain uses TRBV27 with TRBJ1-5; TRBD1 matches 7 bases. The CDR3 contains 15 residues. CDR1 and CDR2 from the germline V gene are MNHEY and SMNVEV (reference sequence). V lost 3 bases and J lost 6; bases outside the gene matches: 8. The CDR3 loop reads CASSLMTGSGQPQHF. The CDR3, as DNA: TGTGCCAGCAGTTTGATGACAGGGAGTGGTCAGCCCCAGCATTTT.

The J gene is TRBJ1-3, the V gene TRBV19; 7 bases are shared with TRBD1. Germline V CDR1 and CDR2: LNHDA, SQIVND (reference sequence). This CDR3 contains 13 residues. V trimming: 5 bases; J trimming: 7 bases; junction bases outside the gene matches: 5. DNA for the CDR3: TGTGCCAGTAGTCCATCACAGGGGAACACCATATATTTT. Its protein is CASSPSQGNTIYF. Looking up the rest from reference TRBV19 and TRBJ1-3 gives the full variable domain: DGGITQSPKYLFRKEGQNVTLSCEQNLNHDAMYWYRQDPGQGLRLIYYSQIVNDFQKGDIAEGYSVSREKKESFPLTVTSAQKNPTAFYLCASSPSQGNTIYFGEGSWLTVV.

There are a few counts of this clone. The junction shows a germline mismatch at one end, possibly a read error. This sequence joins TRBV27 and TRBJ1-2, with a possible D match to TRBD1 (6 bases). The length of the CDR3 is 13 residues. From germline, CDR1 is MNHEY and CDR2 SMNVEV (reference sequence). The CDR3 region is CASSLSGAGGYTF. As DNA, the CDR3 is TGTGCCAGCAGTCTATCAGGGGCGGGAGGCTACACCTTC.

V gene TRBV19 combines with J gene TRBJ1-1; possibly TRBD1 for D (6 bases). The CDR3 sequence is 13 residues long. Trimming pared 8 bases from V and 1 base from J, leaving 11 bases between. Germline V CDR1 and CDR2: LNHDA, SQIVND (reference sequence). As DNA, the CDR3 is TGTGCCAGTGGTTTGGGACAGAACACTGAAGCTTTCTTT. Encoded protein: CASGLGQNTEAFF.

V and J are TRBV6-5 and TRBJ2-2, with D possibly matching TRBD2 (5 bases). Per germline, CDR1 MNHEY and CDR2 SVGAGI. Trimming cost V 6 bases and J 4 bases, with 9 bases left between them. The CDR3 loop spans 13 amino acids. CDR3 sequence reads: CASSPTSTGELFF. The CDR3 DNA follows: TGTGCCAGCAGCCCCACTAGCACCGGGGAGCTGTTTTTT.

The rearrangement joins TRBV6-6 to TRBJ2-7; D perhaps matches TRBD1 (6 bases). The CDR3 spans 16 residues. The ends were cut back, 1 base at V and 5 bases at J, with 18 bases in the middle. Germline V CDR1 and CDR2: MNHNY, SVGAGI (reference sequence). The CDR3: CASSYYGDTFTDEQYF. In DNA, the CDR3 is TGTGCCAGCAGTTACTACGGGGACACCTTTACGGACGAGCAGTACTTC.

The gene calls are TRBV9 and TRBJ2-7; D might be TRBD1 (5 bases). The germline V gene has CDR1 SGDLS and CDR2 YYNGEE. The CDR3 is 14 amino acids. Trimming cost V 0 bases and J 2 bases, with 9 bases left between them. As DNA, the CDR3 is TGTGCCAGCAGCGTAGGTGGGGCGACCTACGAGCAGTACTTC. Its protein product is CASSVGGATYEQYF.

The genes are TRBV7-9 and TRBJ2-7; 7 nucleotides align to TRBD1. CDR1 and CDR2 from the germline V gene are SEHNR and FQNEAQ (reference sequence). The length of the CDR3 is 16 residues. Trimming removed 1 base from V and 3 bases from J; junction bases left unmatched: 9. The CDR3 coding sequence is TGTGCCAGCAGCTTAGATAGACAGGGCCACGACTACGAGCAGTACTTC. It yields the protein CASSLDRQGHDYEQYF.

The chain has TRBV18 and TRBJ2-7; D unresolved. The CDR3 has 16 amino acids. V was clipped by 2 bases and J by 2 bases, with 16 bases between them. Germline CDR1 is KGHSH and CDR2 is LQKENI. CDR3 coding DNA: TGTGCCAGCTCACCAGAATCAGGAACCTATACCTACGAGCAGTACTTC. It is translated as CASSPESGTYTYEQYF.

The CDR3 sequence: CASSVIGQSNYGYTF. As DNA, the CDR3 is TGTGCCAGCAGCGTCATCGGACAGAGTAACTATGGCTACACCTTC. The chain carries TRBV5-6 and TRBJ1-2; tentatively, D is TRBD1 (6 bases). This CDR3 region has 15 residues. The V gene lost 4 bases and the J gene lost 1 base, with 14 bases spanning the gap. Germline values: CDR1 SGHDT, CDR2 YYEEEE.

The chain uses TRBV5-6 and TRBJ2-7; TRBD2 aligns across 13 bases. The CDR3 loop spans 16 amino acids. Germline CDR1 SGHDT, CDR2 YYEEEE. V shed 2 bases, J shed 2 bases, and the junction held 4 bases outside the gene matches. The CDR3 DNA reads TGTGCCAGCAGCTTAACTAGCGGGAGGGTCCCCTACGAGCAGTACTTC. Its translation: CASSLTSGRVPYEQYF.

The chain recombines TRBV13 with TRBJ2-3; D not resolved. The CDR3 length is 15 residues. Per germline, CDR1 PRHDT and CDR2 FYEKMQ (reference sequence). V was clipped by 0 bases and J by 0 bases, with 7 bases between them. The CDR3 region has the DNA TGTGCCAGCAGCTTAGGCCTCGGGAGCACAGATACGCAGTATTTT. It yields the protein CASSLGLGSTDTQYF. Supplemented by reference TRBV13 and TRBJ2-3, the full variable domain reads AAGVIQSPRHLIKEKRETATLKCYPIPRHDTVYWYQQGPGQDPQFLISFYEKMQSDKGSIPDRFSAQQFSDYHSELNMSSLELGDSALYFCASSLGLGSTDTQYFGPGTRLTVL.

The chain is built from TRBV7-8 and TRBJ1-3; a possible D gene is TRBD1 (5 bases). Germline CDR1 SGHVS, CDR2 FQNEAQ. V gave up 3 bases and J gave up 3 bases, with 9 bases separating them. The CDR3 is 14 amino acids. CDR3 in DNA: TGTGCCAGCAGCTTCGACAGATATGGAAACACCATATATTTT. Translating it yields CASSFDRYGNTIYF.

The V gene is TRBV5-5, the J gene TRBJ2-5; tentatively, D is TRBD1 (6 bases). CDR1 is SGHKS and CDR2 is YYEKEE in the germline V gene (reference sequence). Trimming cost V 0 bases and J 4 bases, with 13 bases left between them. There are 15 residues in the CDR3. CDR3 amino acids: CASSLAQGRGETQYF. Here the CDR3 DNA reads TGTGCCAGCAGCTTGGCCCAGGGGCGCGGAGAGACCCAGTACTTC. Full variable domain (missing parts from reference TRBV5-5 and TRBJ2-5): DAGVTQSPTHLIKTRGQQVTLRCSPISGHKSVSWYQQVLGQGPQFIFQYYEKEERGRGNFPDRFSARQFPNYSSELNVNALLLGDSALYLCASSLAQGRGETQYFGPGTRLLVL.